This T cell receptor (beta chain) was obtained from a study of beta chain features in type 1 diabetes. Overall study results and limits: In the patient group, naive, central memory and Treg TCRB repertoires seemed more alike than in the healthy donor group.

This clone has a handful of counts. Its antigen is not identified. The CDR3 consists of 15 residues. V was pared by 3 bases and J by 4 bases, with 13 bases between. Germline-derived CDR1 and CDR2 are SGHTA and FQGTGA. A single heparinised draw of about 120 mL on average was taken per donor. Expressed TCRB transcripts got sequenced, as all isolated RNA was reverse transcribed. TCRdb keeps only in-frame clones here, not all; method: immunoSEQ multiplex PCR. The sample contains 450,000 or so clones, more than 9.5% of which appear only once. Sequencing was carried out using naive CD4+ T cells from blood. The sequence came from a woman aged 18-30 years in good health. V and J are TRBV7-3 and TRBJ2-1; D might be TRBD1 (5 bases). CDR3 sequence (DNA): TGTGCCAGCAGCTTGGGTAACAGGCAATACAATGAGCAGTTCTTC. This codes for CASSLGNRQYNEQFF.